This TCR beta chain came from a study of CXCR3-negative and CXCR3-positive naive CD8 T cells. The study made its TRB cDNA libraries by 5' RACE, adding UMI labels. TCRdb re-analyzed the 5' RACE reads; it lists each CDR3 protein once, without DNA. The sample data list some 99,000 distinct CDR3 sequences. The CDR3 runs 13 residues. The V gene's germline CDR1 is SGDLS and CDR2 YYNGEE. Study-wide points: Naive cells with CXCR3 showed TRB CDR3s that were more hydrophobic than those in CXCR3-negative naive cells.

Remarks on this clonotype: The target antigen is unknown.

This chain joins TRBV9 and TRBJ2-7; there is no DNA to check the TCRdb D call of TRBD2. Sequenced input: naive CXCR3+ CD8+ T cells from blood. Subset defined: CD45RO-CCR7+CD27+CD95- naive CD8+ T cells expressing CXCR3 (TNR3+). The source of this sequence is a human donor in good health. Some clones in this sample may be carry-over from other donors' samples. The CDR3 region is CASASGLSYEQYF.